Below, one T cell receptor beta chain is given with its context. Sequencing was performed with immunoSEQ multiplex PCR; in TCRdb, only in-frame clones are kept and a portion is missing. This sample has about 56,000 clones, with roughly nine tenths found just once. This entry comes from a study of cytomegalovirus exposure and HLA in healthy donors. Germline CDR1 and CDR2: MDHEN and SYDVKM. V was shortened by 2 bases and J by 6 bases, with 17 bases between the two germline ends. The CDR3 runs to 15 residues. This receptor was obtained from a woman under 30 in good health and CMV-seronegative. The specimen was PBMCs. V gene TRBV28 combines with J gene TRBJ2-7; perhaps TRBD1 as D (6 bases). The CDR3 bases are TGTGCCAGCAGTTTAAGCAGGGGTGGGGTCCTCGAGCAGTACTTC. Amino acid sequence: CASSLSRGGVLEQYF. The full variable domain, its missing parts supplied by reference TRBV28 and TRBJ2-7, is DVKVTQSSRYLVKRTGEKVFLECVQDMDHENMFWYRQDPGLGLRLIYFSYDVKMKEKGDIPEGYSVSREKKERFSLILESASTNQTSMYLCASSLSRGGVLEQYFGPGTRLTVT.